Following are 16 T cell receptor beta chains from one sample sequenced in a study of Graves' ophthalmopathy and Graves' hyperthyroidism. Scientists amplified the TCR beta CDR3 regions from RNA transcripts. Investigators did first-round RT-PCR with HTBI primers, then second-round multiplex PCR. One entry per CDR3 protein results from TCRdb running MiXCR on the multiplex PCR reads. This sample has hundreds of thousands of distinct CDR3 sequences, with 20% to 25% found just once. Sequenced material: peripheral blood. The receptors here all came from a woman in her fifties or sixties with Graves' ophthalmopathy.

A note on this clonotype: This sequence may be a read error, since a much larger clone differs from it by one base. V and J are TRBV7-9 and TRBJ1-3; D remains unclear. The CDR3 is 15 amino acids. The V gene's germline CDR1 is SEHNR and CDR2 FQNEAQ (reference sequence). The CDR3, as DNA: TGTGTCAGCAGCTCTAAGAGGCGGATTGGAAACACCATATATTTT. Protein: CVSSSKRRIGNTIYF.

This clonotype was seen many times. This chain connects TRBV19 to TRBJ2-7, with 9 positions matching TRBD1. This CDR3 has 14 residues. The V gene's germline CDR1 is LNHDA and CDR2 SQIVND (reference sequence). V trimming: 5 bases; J trimming: 4 bases; junction bases outside the gene matches: 6. CDR3 nucleotide sequence: TGTGCCAGTAGTCCAACAGGGGGCTGGTACGAGCAGTACTTC. Protein product: CASSPTGGWYEQYF.

This clonotype was observed many times. The gene calls are TRBV20-1 and TRBJ2-7; weak D call: TRBD1 (5 bases). The CDR3 is 13 amino acids. Between the trimmed V and J ends, which lost 6 bases and 6 bases, there was a span of 18 bases. CDR1 and CDR2 from the germline V gene are DFQATT and SNEGSKA (reference sequence). CDR3 nucleotides: TGCAGTGCATACCTTTCAGGGTTCTCCGAGCAGTACTTC. Its protein product is CSAYLSGFSEQYF.

In its sample, this clonotype was seen many times. CDR3 loop: CSARDEGAGGNTIYF. The CDR3 nucleotides are TGCAGTGCTAGAGATGAAGGGGCGGGGGGAAACACCATATATTTT. The rearrangement joins TRBV20-1 to TRBJ1-3; tentatively, D is TRBD1 (5 bases). V gave up 0 bases and J gave up 4 bases, with 13 bases separating them. From germline, CDR1 is DFQATT and CDR2 SNEGSKA (reference sequence). The CDR3 has 15 residues.

The rearrangement uses TRBV6-1 and TRBJ1-5; 7 nucleotides align to TRBD1. The CDR3 consists of 15 residues. V lost 6 bases, J lost 8 bases, and 13 bases stayed unmatched. Germline V gene sequence: CDR1 MNHNS, CDR2 SASEGT. Here the CDR3 DNA reads TGTGCCAGCAGCGCTACAGGGGCGAGGAATAAGCCCCAGCATTTT. As protein: CASSATGARNKPQHF.

The chain employs TRBV12-3 or TRBV12-4 and TRBJ2-5; D is tentatively TRBD1 or TRBD2 (5 bases each). Trimming took 6 bases from V and 3 from J, leaving 11 bases between them. This CDR3 has 13 residues. Written as DNA, the CDR3 is TGTGCCAGCAGCTGGGGGTCTGAAGAGACCCAGTACTTC. Its translation is CASSWGSEETQYF.

The rearrangement joins TRBV6-1 to TRBJ1-2; D gene unclear. Trimming took off 3 bases at V and 8 bases at J, with 16 bases between the two ends. This CDR3 has 14 residues. Germline lookup yields CDR1 MNHNS and CDR2 SASEGT. In nucleotides, the CDR3 is TGTGCCAGCAGTGAGGCGGCAGCGGCTAGGGGCTACACCTTC. Its translation is CASSEAAAARGYTF.

This clonotype was counted at least ten times. The genes are TRBV12-3 or TRBV12-4 and TRBJ1-2, with TRBD1 identical over 9 bases. The CDR3 has 13 amino acids. V gave up 6 bases and J gave up 6 bases; unmatched junction bases: 5. As DNA, the CDR3 is TGTGCCAGCAGCATACAGGGGGCGAATGGCTACACCTTC. Protein sequence: CASSIQGANGYTF.

This clonotype occurred many times. The chain joins TRBV20-1 to TRBJ2-5; 8 bases match TRBD2. The V gene's germline CDR1 is DFQATT and CDR2 SNEGSKA (reference sequence). There are 13 residues in the CDR3. J gave up 1 base and V 8 bases, and 6 bases lay outside the gene matches. DNA for the CDR3: TGCAGTTCTGAGCGGGAGCCCCAAGAGACCCAGTACTTC. Its protein is CSSEREPQETQYF.

This clonotype was observed at least ten times. The chain recombines TRBV24-1 with TRBJ2-5, with a weak D call TRBD2 (6 bases). Germline V gene sequence: CDR1 KGHDR, CDR2 SFDVKD. Trimming took 12 bases from V and 3 from J, leaving 10 bases between them. The CDR3 consists of 11 residues. CDR3 sequence: CAAGREETQYF. The CDR3 DNA follows: TGTGCCGCGGGACGTGAAGAGACCCAGTACTTC.

This clonotype has only one observation. The chain recombines TRBV12-3 or TRBV12-4 with TRBJ2-2; 11 positions match TRBD1. J lost 7 bases, V lost 5 bases, and 3 bases had no gene match. The CDR3 runs 14 residues. Here the CDR3 DNA reads TGTGCCAGCAGTCGGACAGGGGGCGGCGGGGAGCTGTTTTTT. It yields the protein CASSRTGGGGELFF.

The gene calls are TRBV28 and TRBJ1-1; D gene ambiguous. The CDR3 is 13 amino acids. V was cut by 6 bases and J by 5 bases, with 13 bases left in between. CDR1 is MDHEN and CDR2 is SYDVKM in the germline V gene. The CDR3 sequence: CASRPTERTEAFF. The DNA of the CDR3 is TGTGCCAGCAGACCGACGGAGCGGACTGAAGCTTTCTTT.

Many counts were recorded for this clonotype. The V gene is TRBV12-3 or TRBV12-4, the J gene TRBJ2-7, with D possibly matching TRBD1 (6 bases). The CDR3 has 13 residues. Trimming removed 10 bases at V and 3 bases at J, with 16 bases between. The CDR3 reads CANYRAFIYEQYF. The CDR3 bases are TGTGCCAATTACAGGGCCTTTATCTACGAGCAGTACTTC.

V usage is TRBV10-3 and J usage is TRBJ2-7; D unclear. The germline CDR1 and CDR2 sequences are ENHRY and SYGVKD. V was pared by 3 bases and J by 7 bases, with 13 bases between. The CDR3 is 13 residues long. CDR3 sequence: CAISDELMQEQYF. In nucleotides, the CDR3 is TGTGCCATCAGTGATGAGCTCATGCAGGAGCAGTACTTC.

This clonotype was counted at least ten times. The chain uses TRBV11-2 and TRBJ2-7; D not resolved. CDR1 and CDR2 from the germline V gene are SGHAT and FQNNGV. V was pared by 3 bases and J by 4 bases, with 4 bases between. This CDR3 contains 11 residues. The CDR3 DNA is TGTGCCAGCAGCTTCGAATACGAGCAGTACTTC. Protein: CASSFEYEQYF. Filled out from reference TRBV11-2 and TRBJ2-7, the complete variable domain reads EAGVAQSPRYKIIEKRQSVAFWCNPISGHATLYWYQQILGQGPKLLIQFQNNGVVDDSQLPKDRFSAERLKGVDSTLKIQPAKLEDSAVYLCASSFEYEQYFGPGTRLTVT.

This clonotype has ten or more counts. The chain joins TRBV7-2 to TRBJ1-5; D is ambiguous. The CDR3 sequence is 13 residues long. Germline assignment: CDR1 SGHTA and CDR2 FQGNSA. Deletions cut 5 bases from V and 2 bases from J, with 7 bases between. The CDR3 loop reads CASSTRGNQPQHF. The CDR3 DNA reads as TGTGCCAGCAGCACCCGGGGCAATCAGCCCCAGCATTTT.